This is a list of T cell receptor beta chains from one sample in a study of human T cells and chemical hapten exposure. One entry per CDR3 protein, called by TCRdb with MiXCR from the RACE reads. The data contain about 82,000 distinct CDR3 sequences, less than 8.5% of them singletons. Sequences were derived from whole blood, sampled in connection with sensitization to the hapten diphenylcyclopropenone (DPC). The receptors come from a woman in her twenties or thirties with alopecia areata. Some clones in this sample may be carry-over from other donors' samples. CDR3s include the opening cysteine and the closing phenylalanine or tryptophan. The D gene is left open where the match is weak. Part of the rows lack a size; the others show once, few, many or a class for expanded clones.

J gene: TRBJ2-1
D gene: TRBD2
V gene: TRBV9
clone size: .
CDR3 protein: CASSAHRLAGYEQFF
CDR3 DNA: TGTGCCAGCAGCGCCCATCGACTAGCGGGGTATGAGCAGTTCTTC

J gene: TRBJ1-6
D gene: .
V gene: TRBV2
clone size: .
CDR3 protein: CASREDVGNSPLHF
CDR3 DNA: TGTGCCAGCAGGGAAGATGTGGGGAATTCACCCCTCCACTTT

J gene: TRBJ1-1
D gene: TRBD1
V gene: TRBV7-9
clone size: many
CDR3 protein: CASSFIQQGDTEAFF
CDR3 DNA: TGTGCCAGCAGCTTTATCCAACAGGGGGACACTGAAGCTTTCTTT

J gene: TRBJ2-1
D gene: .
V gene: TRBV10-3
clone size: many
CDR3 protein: CAISEARGPNEQFF
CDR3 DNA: TGTGCCATCAGTGAGGCCCGGGGGCCGAATGAGCAGTTCTTC

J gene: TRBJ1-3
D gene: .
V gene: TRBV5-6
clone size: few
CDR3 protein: CASYNSGGSGNTIYF
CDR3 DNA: TGTGCCAGCTACAACTCCGGGGGCTCTGGAAACACCATATATTTT

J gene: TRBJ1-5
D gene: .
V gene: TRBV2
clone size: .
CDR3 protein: CASSERQTTGSNQPQHF
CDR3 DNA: TGTGCCAGCAGTGAACGGCAGACAACCGGGAGCAATCAGCCCCAGCATTTT

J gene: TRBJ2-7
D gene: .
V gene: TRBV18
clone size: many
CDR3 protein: CASSPEGSFGEQYF
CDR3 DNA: TGTGCCAGCTCACCAGAGGGGTCCTTTGGGGAGCAGTACTTC

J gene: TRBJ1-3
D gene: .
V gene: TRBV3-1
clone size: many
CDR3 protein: CASSQAPQGQAGNTIYF
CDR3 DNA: TGTGCCAGCAGCCAAGCTCCACAGGGACAAGCTGGAAACACCATATATTTT

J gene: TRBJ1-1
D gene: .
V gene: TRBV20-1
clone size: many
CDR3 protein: CSARDGGGGSTEAFF
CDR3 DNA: TGCAGTGCTAGGGATGGGGGAGGTGGTAGCACTGAAGCTTTCTTT

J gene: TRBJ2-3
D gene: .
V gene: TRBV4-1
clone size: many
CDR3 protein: CASSHVARGRGTDTQYF
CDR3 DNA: TGCGCCAGCAGCCACGTCGCCAGGGGAAGAGGGACAGATACGCAGTATTTT

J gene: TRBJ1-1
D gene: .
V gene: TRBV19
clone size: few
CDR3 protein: CASSMSLNTEAFF
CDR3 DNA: TGTGCCAGTAGTATGTCCTTGAACACTGAAGCTTTCTTT

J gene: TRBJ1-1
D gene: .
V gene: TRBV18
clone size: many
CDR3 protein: CASSPLARQDHMNTEAFF
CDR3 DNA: TGTGCCAGCTCACCATTGGCCCGACAGGACCACATGAACACTGAAGCTTTCTTT

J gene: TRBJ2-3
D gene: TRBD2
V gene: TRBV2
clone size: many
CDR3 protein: CASSGTGGSTDTQYF
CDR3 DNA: TGTGCCAGCAGTGGCACGGGGGGAAGCACAGATACGCAGTATTTT

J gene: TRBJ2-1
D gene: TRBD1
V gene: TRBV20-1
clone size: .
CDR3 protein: CSARDGQGSYNEQFF
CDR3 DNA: TGCAGTGCTAGGGATGGACAGGGTTCCTACAATGAGCAGTTCTTC

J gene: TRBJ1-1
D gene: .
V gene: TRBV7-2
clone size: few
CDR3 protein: CASTDVMGTEAFF
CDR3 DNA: TGTGCCAGCACGGACGTGATGGGGACTGAAGCTTTCTTT

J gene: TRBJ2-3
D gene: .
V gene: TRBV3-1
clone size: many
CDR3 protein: CASSQALLTDTQYF
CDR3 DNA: TGTGCCAGCAGCCAAGCACTTCTCACAGATACGCAGTATTTT

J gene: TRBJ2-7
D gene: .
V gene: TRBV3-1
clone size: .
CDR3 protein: CASSTGTPRSYEQYF
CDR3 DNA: TGTGCCAGCAGCACAGGGACACCCAGATCCTACGAGCAGTACTTC

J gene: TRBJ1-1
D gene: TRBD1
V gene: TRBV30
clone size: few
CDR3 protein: CAWSGQGGTEAFF
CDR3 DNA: TGTGCCTGGAGTGGACAGGGCGGCACTGAAGCTTTCTTT

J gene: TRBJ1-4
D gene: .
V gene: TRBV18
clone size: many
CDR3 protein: CASSKNEKLFF
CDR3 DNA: TGTGCCAGCTCTAAGAATGAAAAACTGTTTTTT

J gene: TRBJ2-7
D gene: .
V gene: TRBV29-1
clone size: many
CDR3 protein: CSVVGTALEQYF
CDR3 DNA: TGCAGCGTTGTCGGGACTGCGCTAGAGCAGTACTTC

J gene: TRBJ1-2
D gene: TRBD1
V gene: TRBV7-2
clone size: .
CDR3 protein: CASSLAKENRGMALNGYTF
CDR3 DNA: TGTGCCAGCAGCTTAGCAAAAGAAAACAGGGGGATGGCCCTGAATGGCTACACCTTC

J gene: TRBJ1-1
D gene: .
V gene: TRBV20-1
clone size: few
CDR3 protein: CSARAKVEADTEAFF
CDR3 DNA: TGCAGTGCAAGGGCCAAAGTGGAGGCCGACACTGAAGCTTTCTTT

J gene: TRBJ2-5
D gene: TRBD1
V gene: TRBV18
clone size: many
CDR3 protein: CASSPWTGEETQYF
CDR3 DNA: TGTGCCAGCTCACCGTGGACAGGGGAGGAGACCCAGTACTTC

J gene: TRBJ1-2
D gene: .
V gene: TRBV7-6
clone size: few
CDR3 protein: CASSPGVFDSGYTF
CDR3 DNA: TGTGCCAGCAGCCCAGGGGTCTTTGACTCTGGCTACACCTTC

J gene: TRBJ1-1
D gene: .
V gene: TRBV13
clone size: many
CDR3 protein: CASNPEGLGKAFF
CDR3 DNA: TGTGCCAGCAACCCAGAGGGCCTAGGGAAGGCTTTCTTT

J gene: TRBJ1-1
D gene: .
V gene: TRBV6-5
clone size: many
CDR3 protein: CASSYSGLNFEAFF
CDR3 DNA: TGTGCCAGCAGTTACTCCGGGTTGAATTTTGAAGCTTTCTTT